The 11 T cell receptor beta chains given below trace back to one sample, sequenced in a study of identical twins. From the 5' RACE reads, TCRdb called clonotypes with MiXCR, one entry per CDR3 protein. The data hold just over 500,000 distinct CDR3 sequences, with around 20% observed a single time. The sample also formed part of further work on T cells expressing NK-cell markers.

The sequenced sample was CD4+ T cells sorted from blood. These receptors all stem from a woman aged 18-29 years in good health.

V and J are TRBV7-2 and TRBJ2-2, with TRBD2 identical over 7 bases. The CDR3 is 16 residues long. Trimming took 5 bases from V and 3 from J; bases not matched to a gene: 9. Germline V gives CDR1 SGHTA, CDR2 FQGNSA. The CDR3 sequence: CASSLQLAADTGELFF. As DNA, the CDR3 is TGTGCCAGCAGCCTACAGCTAGCGGCTGACACCGGGGAGCTGTTTTTT.

This chain connects TRBV15 to TRBJ2-2; TRBD1 is a possible D gene (6 bases). V dropped 0 bases and J dropped 4 bases, with 15 bases sitting between them. The CDR3 totals 17 residues. Germline values: CDR1 LNHNV, CDR2 YYDKDF (reference sequence). The DNA for the CDR3 is TGTGCCACCAGCAGAGATCGAGGGACACTGGGCACCGGGGAGCTGTTTTTT. This translates into CATSRDRGTLGTGELFF.

The chain is built from TRBV20-1 and TRBJ2-1; 10 positions agree with TRBD2. V lost 0 bases and J lost 4; bases outside the gene matches: 3. The CDR3 contains 15 residues. CDR1 DFQATT and CDR2 SNEGSKA come from the germline V gene (reference sequence). The CDR3 spells CSARESTSGYNEQFF. Here the CDR3 DNA reads TGCAGTGCTAGAGAATCGACTAGCGGGTACAATGAGCAGTTCTTC.

This clonotype turned up a few times. The chain employs TRBV27 and TRBJ2-5; D perhaps matches TRBD1 (6 bases). Per germline, CDR1 MNHEY and CDR2 SMNVEV (reference sequence). This CDR3 is 13 amino acids long. Trimming shortened V by 4 bases and J by 7 bases, and 13 bases separated the two germline ends. The CDR3 sequence: CASSYREGATQYF. For the CDR3, the DNA is TGTGCCAGCAGTTACAGGGAAGGGGCGACCCAGTACTTC.

The genes are TRBV18 and TRBJ2-1; D gene uncertain. Germline V gives CDR1 KGHSH, CDR2 LQKENI. There are 13 residues in the CDR3. The V and J ends lost 0 bases and 9 bases respectively, with 9 bases between them. The CDR3 DNA follows: TGTGCCAGCTCACCACCTACGAGAGGTGAGCAGTTCTTC. Its translation is CASSPPTRGEQFF.

This clonotype occurred a few times. The chain has TRBV29-1 and TRBJ2-7; no definite D call. The germline gives CDR1 SQVTM, CDR2 ANQGSEA. This CDR3 has 12 residues. V lost 3 bases to trimming and J lost 5 bases, with 11 bases between them. The CDR3 bases are TGCAGCGTTGACGGGTGGAGCGACGAGCAGTACTTC. Amino acids: CSVDGWSDEQYF.

This clonotype was observed a handful of times. The J gene is TRBJ2-1, the V gene TRBV20-1; 11 bases match TRBD1. CDR3 size: 15 residues. The V gene end was trimmed by 0 bases and the J gene end by 7 bases; junction bases not matched to a gene: 5. Germline V CDR1 and CDR2: DFQATT, SNEGSKA (reference sequence). CDR3: CSARDGTGGTNEQFF. In nucleotides, the CDR3 is TGCAGTGCTAGAGATGGGACAGGGGGGACAAATGAGCAGTTCTTC.

This clonotype showed up many times. The chain recombines TRBV20-1 with TRBJ1-1; possible D gene TRBD1, 5 bases. The CDR3 spans 12 residues. V lost 4 bases to trimming and J lost 4 bases, with 10 bases between them. CDR1 DFQATT and CDR2 SNEGSKA come from the germline V gene (reference sequence). The CDR3 nucleotides are TGCAGTGCTATGCCAGGGAGCACTGAAGCTTTCTTT. It encodes CSAMPGSTEAFF.

The rearrangement links TRBV6-1 to TRBJ1-5; D is unresolved. The CDR3 runs 13 residues. Germline loops: CDR1 MNHNS, CDR2 SASEGT. The V and J ends lost 3 bases and 4 bases respectively, with 7 bases between them. CDR3 bases: TGTGCCAGCAGTGAGAGGGAGAATCAGCCCCAGCATTTT. Residues: CASSERENQPQHF.

The genes are TRBV25-1 and TRBJ2-3; D is unresolved. This CDR3 is 13 amino acids long. Trimming took 7 bases from V and 3 from J, leaving 11 bases between them. Looked up from germline, CDR1 is MGHDK and CDR2 is SYGVNS. CDR3 bases: TGTGCCAGCATTAGTGAAATGACAGATACGCAGTATTTT. It specifies CASISEMTDTQYF.

There are a few counts of this clonotype. V usage is TRBV20-1 and J usage is TRBJ1-2, with D perhaps TRBD1 (5 bases). V lost 0 bases and J lost 5, with 13 bases in between. This CDR3 spans 14 amino acids. From germline, CDR1 is DFQATT and CDR2 SNEGSKA (reference sequence). The DNA of the CDR3 is TGCAGTGCTAGAGATAATGCAGGGATGTATGGCTACACCTTC. Amino acid sequence: CSARDNAGMYGYTF.